This is a list of T cell receptor beta chains from one sample in a study of T cell clusters in autoimmune cytopenias. TCRdb derives one entry per CDR3 protein from the multiplex PCR reads, leaving out DNA. The table counts roughly 3,000 distinct CDR3 sequences; roughly 6.2% lies in the top ten. The data also belong to a second study, concerning T cell repertoires in aging, cancer and after chemotherapy.

The source material was peripheral blood. Receptors originate from a human donor in good health. The CDR3 runs from the conserved cysteine through the conserved F or W. Only part of the rows carry a size: once, few, many, or a class if the clone is expanded.

v_gene,j_gene,abundance,CDR3aa
TRBV6-5,TRBJ2-7,medium-sized,CASSYSIAGAYEQYF
TRBV11-2,TRBJ2-6,.,CASSNRGPRGANVLTF
TRBV4-1,TRBJ2-3,.,CASAISTDTQYF
TRBV7-9,TRBJ1-2,medium-sized,CASSSTGSQGGYTF
TRBV28,TRBJ2-7,.,CASSTPGQTQQYF
TRBV6-5,TRBJ2-1,.,CASSSWDSLTYNEQFF
TRBV15,TRBJ2-5,medium-sized,CATTHRGSFKETQYF
TRBV14,TRBJ2-1,medium-sized,CASSQASLDSSYNEQFF
TRBV7-6,TRBJ2-3,medium-sized,CASSSWTSGRRDTQYF
TRBV27,TRBJ1-2,medium-sized,CASSLLGPNYGYTF
TRBV5-1,TRBJ2-2,.,CASGTRNTGELFF
TRBV18,TRBJ2-7,medium-sized,CASSRSGTTNYEQYF
TRBV6-5,TRBJ2-6,.,CASTRGGSGANVLTF
TRBV5-1,TRBJ1-1,.,CASSSGQGVVRAEAFF
TRBV6-5,TRBJ2-7,.,CASRTPTGDYEQYF
TRBV9,TRBJ2-3,.,CASARSADTQYF
TRBV7-2,TRBJ2-5,medium-sized,CASSLPTGGVETQYF
TRBV20-1,TRBJ2-5,.,CSAPNRLAGQETQYF
TRBV28,TRBJ1-1,.,CASSLSGYGTEAFF
TRBV27,TRBJ2-1,medium-sized,CASRTLAEDEQFF
TRBV6-1,TRBJ1-5,medium-sized,CASSHREGQPQHF
TRBV6-1,TRBJ2-1,medium-sized,CASSEYASGTYNEQFF
TRBV6-2/TRBV6-3,TRBJ2-7,medium-sized,CASSYSSHYYEQYF
TRBV18,TRBJ2-1,medium-sized,CASSPYSYNEQFF
TRBV20-1,TRBJ1-2,.,CSAGRTDNYGYTF
TRBV4-2,TRBJ2-5,.,CASCQDQETQYF
TRBV5-6,TRBJ1-2,.,CASSPRGPILVGTF
TRBV27,TRBJ2-1,medium-sized,CASSFWGGRADEQFF
TRBV29-1,TRBJ2-7,large,CSVWGAGYEQYF
TRBV6-2/TRBV6-3,TRBJ1-5,medium-sized,CASSYSTGAQPQHF